This T cell receptor (beta chain) derives from a study of cytomegalovirus exposure and HLA in healthy donors. The V gene end was trimmed by 6 bases and the J gene end by 4 bases; junction bases not matched to a gene: 11. The CDR3 has 15 amino acids. The germline gives CDR1 MNHNY, CDR2 SVGAGI (reference sequence). Amplification used 60 Vbeta primers and 13 Jbeta primers. TCRdb's copy holds only in-frame clones and misses some; the assay was immunoSEQ multiplex PCR. In total, the table holds 70,000 or so clones. What was sequenced was PBMCs. This receptor was obtained from a boy aged 5-17 years in good health and CMV-seronegative. V gene TRBV6-6 combines with J gene TRBJ1-2; 7 positions agree with TRBD1. CDR3 DNA sequence: TGTGCCAGCAGCCTCACCCCCGGGACAGCCTATGGCTACACCTTC. Amino acids: CASSLTPGTAYGYTF.